Listed here is a single T cell receptor beta chain. TCRdb reprocessed the 5' RACE reads with MiXCR, giving one entry per CDR3 protein. The sample contains under 70,000 distinct CDR3 sequences, roughly 13% of which appear only once. The sample originates from a study of early T cells in non-severe SARS-CoV-2 infection. This CDR3 has 17 amino acids. The germline V and J ends were trimmed by 0 bases and 2 bases, with 13 bases remaining between them. Germline values: CDR1 SGHVS, CDR2 FNYEAQ. The chain has TRBV7-6 and TRBJ2-2, with unresolved D. The sample in question was whole blood, obtained at baseline. The sequence derives from an adult who was a healthcare worker with PCR-confirmed SARS-CoV-2 infection or an uninfected control (not recorded which). CDR3 nucleotides: TGTGCCAGCAGCTTAGCAGTCCGGGTGGAAAACACCGGGGAGCTGTTTTTT. Its translation: CASSLAVRVENTGELFF.